The rows below give T cell receptor beta chains drawn from one sample of a study of T cell changes during pregnancy in multiple sclerosis. Repertoires were generated with immunoSEQ multiplex PCR, while TCRdb's copy carries only in-frame clones and drops some. The repertoire has 85,000 to 130,000 clones, less than 95% of them found once; the top ten carry approximately 1.5%. This specimen consisted of peripheral blood, obtained after pregnancy. The origin of the receptors is a female donor with multiple sclerosis, enrolled in a pregnancy study. The CDR3 runs from the conserved cysteine through the conserved F or W. A D gene is named only where the DNA matches it firmly. Not all rows give a size; the values are once, few, many and, for expanded clones, a class.

J gene	CDR3 length	V gene	D gene	clone size	CDR3 DNA	CDR3 protein
TRBJ1-1	16	TRBV4-1	-	few	TGCGCCAGCAGCCAAGAGGTTCGGACAGTTAAGTCGTCGGCTTTCTTT	CASSQEVRTVKSSAFF
TRBJ1-1	17	TRBV18	TRBD1	-	TGTGCCAGCTCACCACCCGGGTGGCACCAGGGACAGGGTGAAGCTTTCTTT	CASSPPGWHQGQGEAFF
TRBJ1-2	13	TRBV5-4	TRBD1	-	TGTGCCGTCACGAGACAGGGAACCTATGGCTACACCTTC	CAVTRQGTYGYTF
TRBJ1-1	11	TRBV11-2	-	few	TGTGCCAGCAGAGGGGGTACTGAAGCTTTCTTT	CASRGGTEAFF
TRBJ2-3	17	TRBV5-1	TRBD2	-	TGCGCCAGCAGCTTGGAGGGGACTAGCGGGAGCACAGATACGCAGTATTTT	CASSLEGTSGSTDTQYF
TRBJ1-2	13	TRBV19	TRBD1	-	TGTGCCAGTAGTATCGGGACAGGGGGTGGCTACACCTTC	CASSIGTGGGYTF
TRBJ1-1	13	TRBV2	-	-	TGTGCCAGCAGCGGGGAATTGAACACTGAAGCTTTCTTT	CASSGELNTEAFF
TRBJ2-1	16	TRBV19	TRBD2	-	TGTGCCAGTAGTATATCTAGCGGAGCTCGCTACAATGAGCAGTTCTTC	CASSISSGARYNEQFF
TRBJ1-2	13	TRBV10-3	TRBD1	-	TGTGCCATCAGAGAACCGGGACAGGAGTACTACACCTTC	CAIREPGQEYYTF
TRBJ2-3	15	TRBV27	-	-	TGTGCCAGCAGTTTCCGGAGGGGGCCAGGGGATACGCAGTATTTT	CASSFRRGPGDTQYF